These T cell receptor beta chains were read from a single sample in a study of tumor-infiltrating lymphocytes in primary liver carcinoma. TCRdb re-analysed the multiplex PCR reads in MiXCR, keeping a single row per CDR3 protein. The sample consists of some 320,000 distinct CDR3 sequences, roughly two thirds of them appearing once. Source material: peripheral blood. These receptors originate from a middle-aged man with primary liver carcinoma and hepatitis B virus infection. Each CDR3 is given with its conserved first and last residue. Fields, in order: CDR3 DNA, CDR3 protein, D gene, J gene, V gene, clone size. D genes are given only for firm matches. Only part of the rows carry a size: once, few, many, or a class if the clone is expanded.

DNA: TGTGCCAGCAGCTTCGGACAGGTGGCCCTGAGACACAATGAGCAGTTCTTC
CDR3: CASSFGQVALRHNEQFF
D: TRBD1
J: TRBJ2-1
V: TRBV7-8
size: many

DNA: TGTGCCAGCAGCTTAGGGCCTGTGAATGAGCAGTTCTTC
CDR3: CASSLGPVNEQFF
D: -
J: TRBJ2-1
V: TRBV11-3
size: few

DNA: TGTGCCTGGAGTCGGGGGGCCTATGGCTACACCTTC
CDR3: CAWSRGAYGYTF
D: -
J: TRBJ1-2
V: TRBV30
size: many

DNA: TGTGCCAGCAGTGGGACTAGCGGGAGCACCTACGAGCAGTACTTC
CDR3: CASSGTSGSTYEQYF
D: TRBD2
J: TRBJ2-7
V: TRBV12-3/TRBV12-4
size: many

DNA: TGTGCCAGCAGTTCGGTGGCAGCCTCCACAAACTATGGCTACACCTTC
CDR3: CASSSVAASTNYGYTF
D: -
J: TRBJ1-2
V: TRBV6-1
size: many

DNA: TGTGCCAGTAGTTCTGCGAGCGGACACACAGATACGCAGTATTTT
CDR3: CASSSASGHTDTQYF
D: -
J: TRBJ2-3
V: TRBV12-3/TRBV12-4
size: once

DNA: TGTGCCAGTAGTCGTACCCTAAGCGAGCAGTACTTC
CDR3: CASSRTLSEQYF
D: -
J: TRBJ2-7
V: TRBV6-6
size: -

DNA: TGTGCCAGCAAATCCTCTAGGAATGAGCAGTTCTTC
CDR3: CASKSSRNEQFF
D: -
J: TRBJ2-1
V: TRBV28
size: -

DNA: TGCGCCTGCAGTTTAATGAAGGGGGCAAGTGGCTACACCTTC
CDR3: CACSLMKGASGYTF
D: TRBD1
J: TRBJ1-2
V: TRBV12-3/TRBV12-4
size: -

DNA: TGCAGCGTTGGGACAGACGACGAGCAGTACTTC
CDR3: CSVGTDDEQYF
D: -
J: TRBJ2-7
V: TRBV29-1
size: many

DNA: TGTGCCAGCAGTTCGGGGGATTCACCCCTCCACTTT
CDR3: CASSSGDSPLHF
D: -
J: TRBJ1-6
V: TRBV12-3/TRBV12-4
size: many

DNA: TGTGCCAGCAGTTTACAGGGAGGGTCCTACGAGCAGGACTTC
CDR3: CASSLQGGSYEQDF
D: TRBD2
J: TRBJ2-7
V: TRBV12-3/TRBV12-4
size: -

DNA: TGCAGCGGAAGAGATCAAGGAAAGAGCTCCTACAATGAGCAGTTCTTC
CDR3: CSGRDQGKSSYNEQFF
D: -
J: TRBJ2-1
V: TRBV29-1
size: many

DNA: TGTGCCAGCAGCTCCCCTAGCGGGAACTCCTACGAGCAGTACTTC
CDR3: CASSSPSGNSYEQYF
D: TRBD2
J: TRBJ2-7
V: TRBV7-9
size: few

DNA: TGTGCTAGCAGTTCACCGGGACTAGCGGGAGCGGCGGGTGAGCGGTATTTC
CDR3: CASSSPGLAGAAGERYF
D: TRBD2
J: TRBJ2-7
V: TRBV12-3/TRBV12-4
size: -

DNA: TGTGCCAGCAGTTACCCCCCGGGACTAGCGGAGGACAATGAGCAGTCCTTC
CDR3: CASSYPPGLAEDNEQSF
D: TRBD2
J: TRBJ2-1
V: TRBV6-2/TRBV6-3
size: -

DNA: TGTGCCAGCAGTGAAGGGGGGACGAGATCCAATGAGCAGTTCTTC
CDR3: CASSEGGTRSNEQFF
D: -
J: TRBJ2-1
V: TRBV6-1
size: -

DNA: TGTGCCAGCATGCCCCCGACCAAGCTATTCAATGAGCAGTTCTTC
CDR3: CASMPPTKLFNEQFF
D: -
J: TRBJ2-1
V: TRBV28
size: -

DNA: TGTGCCAGCAGTTTGATAGAGAACACCGGGGAGCTGTTTTTT
CDR3: CASSLIENTGELFF
D: -
J: TRBJ2-2
V: TRBV6-6
size: many

DNA: TGTAGCGTTCGCAGGGCTTCATACAAGCAGTACTTC
CDR3: CSVRRASYKQYF
D: -
J: TRBJ2-7
V: TRBV29-1
size: once

DNA: TGTGCCAGCAGTGTCCTAGCGGGAGGGCCGGGGACCCAGTACTTC
CDR3: CASSVLAGGPGTQYF
D: TRBD2
J: TRBJ2-5
V: TRBV28
size: -

DNA: TGTGCCAGCAGCTTAACACGCGGGAGGGCCATCAATGAGCAGTTCTTC
CDR3: CASSLTRGRAINEQFF
D: TRBD2
J: TRBJ2-1
V: TRBV11-2
size: few

DNA: TGTGCCAGCAGCCCTACAGGGTCTGGCAATCAGTCCCAGCATTTT
CDR3: CASSPTGSGNQSQHF
D: -
J: TRBJ1-5
V: TRBV7-9
size: -

DNA: TGTGCCAGCAGCCTGACTGGCCCTCTATATGGCTACACCTTC
CDR3: CASSLTGPLYGYTF
D: -
J: TRBJ1-2
V: TRBV12-3/TRBV12-4
size: -

DNA: TGTGCCAGCAGCCAAGAACAGGGAGACAATCAGCCCCAGCATTTT
CDR3: CASSQEQGDNQPQHF
D: -
J: TRBJ1-5
V: TRBV4-2
size: -

DNA: TGTGCCAGCACCGTAAACGATGAGCAGTTCTTC
CDR3: CASTVNDEQFF
D: -
J: TRBJ2-1
V: TRBV7-9
size: -

DNA: TGCAGCGTTTCAGGGGGGTGGGTCATGAACACTGAAGCTTCCTTT
CDR3: CSVSGGWVMNTEASF
D: TRBD1
J: TRBJ1-1
V: TRBV29-1
size: -

DNA: TGTGCCAGCAGCTTACGGCGGACTTGCGGTTACAATGAACAGTTCTTC
CDR3: CASSLRRTCGYNEQFF
D: -
J: TRBJ2-1
V: TRBV11-2
size: -

DNA: TGTGCTAGCAGTTCGGACAGCTCGGCTACGAACACCGGGGAGCTGTTTTTT
CDR3: CASSSDSSATNTGELFF
D: -
J: TRBJ2-2
V: TRBV6-2/TRBV6-3
size: -

DNA: TGTGCCTGGAGGCCTCCGGGACAGGGCCTCAAGGGGTATGGCTACACCTTC
CDR3: CAWRPPGQGLKGYGYTF
D: TRBD1
J: TRBJ1-2
V: TRBV30
size: -

DNA: TGTGCCATCGGGCTAGGACTAGCGGGAGGGCCGGGGGAGATCCAGTACTTC
CDR3: CAIGLGLAGGPGEIQYF
D: TRBD2
J: TRBJ2-5
V: TRBV10-3
size: -

DNA: TGTGCCAGCCGTCCAGGGTCTGACGAACAGTACTTC
CDR3: CASRPGSDEQYF
D: -
J: TRBJ2-7
V: TRBV12-3/TRBV12-4
size: -

DNA: TGTGCCACCAGCCATGAGAGGCTGTCTTACTTT
CDR3: CATSHERLSYF
D: -
J: TRBJ1-1
V: TRBV11-1
size: -

DNA: TGTGCCAGCACCGCTAGCGAGACCCAGTACTTC
CDR3: CASTASETQYF
D: -
J: TRBJ2-5
V: TRBV7-2
size: few

DNA: TGTGCCAGCAGCTTAGATAGAACTGGGGAGCTGTTTTTT
CDR3: CASSLDRTGELFF
D: -
J: TRBJ2-2
V: TRBV11-2
size: -

DNA: TGTGCCAGCACCCGATGGGGCGGCACCGGGACTAGGGGTTACAATGAGCAGTTCTTC
CDR3: CASTRWGGTGTRGYNEQFF
D: TRBD2
J: TRBJ2-1
V: TRBV6-6
size: few

DNA: TGTGCCAGCAGCCTCGACCCCACCGGGGAGCTGTTTTTT
CDR3: CASSLDPTGELFF
D: -
J: TRBJ2-2
V: TRBV5-4
size: many

DNA: TGTGCCAGCAGTTTAGACGTGGCTAGCGGGAAGGTCAACGAGCAGTACTTC
CDR3: CASSLDVASGKVNEQYF
D: TRBD2
J: TRBJ2-7
V: TRBV11-2
size: -

DNA: TGTGTCAGCACCAAAGGGGGTCGGGGCAATCAGCCCCAGCATTTT
CDR3: CVSTKGGRGNQPQHF
D: -
J: TRBJ1-5
V: TRBV28
size: once

DNA: TGCAGCGTTTCCCCAGGGTGGGACATGAACACTGAAGCTCTCTTT
CDR3: CSVSPGWDMNTEALF
D: -
J: TRBJ1-1
V: TRBV29-1
size: -

DNA: TGTGCCAGCAGCTTGGTAAAAGGTAGCGGGAGGGCCCGCTACAATGAGCAGTTCTTC
CDR3: CASSLVKGSGRARYNEQFF
D: TRBD2
J: TRBJ2-1
V: TRBV5-4
size: -

DNA: TGCGCCAGCAGCTTGCTGGGCAGGATCCGCACCGGGGAGCTGTTTTTT
CDR3: CASSLLGRIRTGELFF
D: -
J: TRBJ2-2
V: TRBV5-1
size: -

DNA: TGTGCCAGCAGCTTAGATGGGATGGCAGTAGATGGCTACACCTTC
CDR3: CASSLDGMAVDGYTF
D: -
J: TRBJ1-2
V: TRBV11-2
size: -